This T cell receptor beta chain was documented in a study of cytomegalovirus exposure and HLA in healthy donors. PCR involved 60 Vbeta and 13 Jbeta primers. Libraries were prepared by immunoSEQ multiplex PCR; TCRdb keeps only in-frame clonotypes and omits some of them. This listing includes about 200,000 clones. The CDR3 totals 12 residues. V was clipped by 3 bases and J by 5 bases, with 10 bases between them. CDR1 and CDR2 from the germline V gene are GTSNPN and SVGIG (reference sequence). The V call is TRBV30, the J call TRBJ1-1; D ambiguous. This clonotype originated in a boy aged 10-17 years in good health and CMV-seronegative. Sequencing was carried out using PBMCs. CDR3 in amino acids: CAWRGSGTEAFF. CDR3 DNA sequence: TGTGCCTGGAGGGGGTCGGGGACTGAAGCTTTCTTT. The complete variable domain, with remaining parts taken from reference TRBV30 and TRBJ1-1, reads SQTIHQWPATLVQPVGSPLSLECTVEGTSNPNLYWYRQAAGRGLQLLFYSVGIGQISSEVPQNLSASRPQDRQFILSSKKLLLSDSGFYLCAWRGSGTEAFFGQGTRLTVV.